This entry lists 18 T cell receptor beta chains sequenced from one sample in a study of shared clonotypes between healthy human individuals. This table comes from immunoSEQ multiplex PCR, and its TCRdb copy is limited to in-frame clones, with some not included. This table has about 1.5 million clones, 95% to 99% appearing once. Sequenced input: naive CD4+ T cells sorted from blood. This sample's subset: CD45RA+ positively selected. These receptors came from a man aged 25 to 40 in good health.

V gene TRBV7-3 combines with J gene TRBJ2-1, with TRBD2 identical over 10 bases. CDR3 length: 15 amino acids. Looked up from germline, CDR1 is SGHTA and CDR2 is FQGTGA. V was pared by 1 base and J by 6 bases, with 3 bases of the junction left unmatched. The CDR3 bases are TGTGCCAGCAGCTTAATGCCTAGCGGGAGCAATGAGCAGTTCTTC. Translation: CASSLMPSGSNEQFF.

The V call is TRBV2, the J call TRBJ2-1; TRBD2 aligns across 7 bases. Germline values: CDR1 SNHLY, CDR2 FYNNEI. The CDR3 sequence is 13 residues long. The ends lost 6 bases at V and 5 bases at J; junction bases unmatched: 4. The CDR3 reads CASRAGLDNEQFF. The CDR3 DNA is TGTGCCAGCAGAGCCGGACTAGACAATGAGCAGTTCTTC. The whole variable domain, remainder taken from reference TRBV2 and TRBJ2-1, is EPEVTQTPSHQVTQMGQEVILRCVPISNHLYFYWYRQILGQKVEFLVSFYNNEISEKSEIFDDQFSVERPDGSNFTLKIRSTKLEDSAMYFCASRAGLDNEQFFGPGTRLTVL.

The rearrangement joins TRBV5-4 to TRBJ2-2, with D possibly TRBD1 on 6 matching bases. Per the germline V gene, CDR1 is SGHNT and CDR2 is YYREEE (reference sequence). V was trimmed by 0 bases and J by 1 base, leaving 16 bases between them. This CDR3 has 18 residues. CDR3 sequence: CASSLGSGAIRNTGELFF. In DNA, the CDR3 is TGTGCCAGCAGCTTGGGGTCAGGGGCTATACGGAACACCGGGGAGCTGTTTTTT.

The CDR3 DNA follows: TGTGCCAGCTCACCACCGGCTAGCGGACCCTACGAGCAGTACTTC. Amino acids: CASSPPASGPYEQYF. This chain links TRBV18 with TRBJ2-7; 7 nucleotides line up with TRBD2. The CDR3 extends over 15 amino acids. V was clipped by 0 bases and J by 2 bases; unmatched bases: 4. Germline CDR1 and CDR2: KGHSH and LQKENI.

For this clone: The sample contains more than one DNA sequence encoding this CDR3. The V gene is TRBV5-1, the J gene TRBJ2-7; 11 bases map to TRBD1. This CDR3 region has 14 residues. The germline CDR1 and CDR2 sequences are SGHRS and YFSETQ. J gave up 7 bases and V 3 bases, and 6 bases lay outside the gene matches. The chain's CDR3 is CASSSGQGAREQYF. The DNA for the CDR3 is TGCGCCAGCAGCTCCGGACAGGGGGCTCGGGAGCAGTACTTC.

The CDR3 region has the DNA TGTGCCAGCTCACCACGGGACGTGTACTACGAGCAGTACTTC. Residues: CASSPRDVYYEQYF. The chain is built from TRBV18 and TRBJ2-7; either TRBD1 or TRBD2 may supply D (5 bases each). The V end lost 1 base, the J end lost 3 bases, and 10 bases lay between the germline ends. The CDR3 contains 14 residues. Germline values: CDR1 KGHSH, CDR2 LQKENI.

The CDR3 DNA reads TGTGCCATCAGTGTGATGCAGGGGAACACCGGGGAGCTGTTTTTT. Translated: CAISVMQGNTGELFF. The chain links TRBV10-3 to TRBJ2-2, with D possibly being TRBD1 (5 bases). The CDR3 totals 15 residues. The germline V gene has CDR1 ENHRY and CDR2 SYGVKD. V was trimmed by 4 bases and J by 1 base, leaving 10 bases between them.

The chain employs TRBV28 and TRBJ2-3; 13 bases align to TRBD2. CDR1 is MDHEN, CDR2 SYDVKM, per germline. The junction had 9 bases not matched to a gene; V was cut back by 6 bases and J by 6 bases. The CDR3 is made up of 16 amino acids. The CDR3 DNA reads TGTGCCAGCAGAGATACTAGCGGGAGGGCCTATGATACGCAGTATTTT. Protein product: CASRDTSGRAYDTQYF.

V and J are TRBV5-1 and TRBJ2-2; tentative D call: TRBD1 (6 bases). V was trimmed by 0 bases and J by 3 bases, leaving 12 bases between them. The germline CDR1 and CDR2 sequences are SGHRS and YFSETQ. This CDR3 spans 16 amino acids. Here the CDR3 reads CASSLEGQGYTGELFF. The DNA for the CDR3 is TGCGCCAGCAGCTTGGAGGGCCAGGGGTACACCGGGGAGCTGTTTTTT.

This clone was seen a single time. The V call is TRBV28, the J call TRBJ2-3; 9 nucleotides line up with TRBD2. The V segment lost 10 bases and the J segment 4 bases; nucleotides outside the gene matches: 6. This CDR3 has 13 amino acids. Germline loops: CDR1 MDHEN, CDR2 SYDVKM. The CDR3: CAIHSGSADTQYF. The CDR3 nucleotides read TGTGCCATCCATAGCGGGAGCGCAGATACGCAGTATTTT.

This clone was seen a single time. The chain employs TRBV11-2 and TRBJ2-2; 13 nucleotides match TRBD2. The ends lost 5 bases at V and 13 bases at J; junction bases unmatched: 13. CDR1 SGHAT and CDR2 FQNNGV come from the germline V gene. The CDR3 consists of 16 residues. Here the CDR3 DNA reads TGTGCCAGCAGCCCAGTTAATACGGGACTAGCGGGATTGCTGTTTTTT. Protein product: CASSPVNTGLAGLLFF.

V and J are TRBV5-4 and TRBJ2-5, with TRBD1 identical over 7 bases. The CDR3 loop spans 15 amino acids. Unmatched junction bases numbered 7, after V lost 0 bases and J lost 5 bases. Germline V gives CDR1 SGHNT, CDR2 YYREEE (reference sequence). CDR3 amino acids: CASSLERTGGETQYF. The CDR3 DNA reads TGTGCCAGCAGCTTGGAGCGGACAGGTGGGGAGACCCAGTACTTC.

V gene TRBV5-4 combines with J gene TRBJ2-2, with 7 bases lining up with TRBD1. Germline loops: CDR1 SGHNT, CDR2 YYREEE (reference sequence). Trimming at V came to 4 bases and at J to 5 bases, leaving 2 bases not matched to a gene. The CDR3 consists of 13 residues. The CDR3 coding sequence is TGTGCCAGCAGCGAGACAGGGACCGGGGAGCTGTTTTTT. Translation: CASSETGTGELFF.

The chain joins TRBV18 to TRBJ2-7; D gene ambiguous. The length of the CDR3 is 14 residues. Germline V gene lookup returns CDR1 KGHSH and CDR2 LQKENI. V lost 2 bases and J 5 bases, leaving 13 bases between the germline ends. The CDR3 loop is CASSPFAGQNEQYF. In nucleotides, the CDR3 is TGTGCCAGCTCACCATTCGCCGGGCAAAACGAGCAGTACTTC. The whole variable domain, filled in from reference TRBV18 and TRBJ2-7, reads NAGVMQNPRHLVRRRGQEARLRCSPMKGHSHVYWYRQLPEEGLKFMVYLQKENIIDESGMPKERFSAEFPKEGPSILRIQQVVRGDSAAYFCASSPFAGQNEQYFGPGTRLTVT.

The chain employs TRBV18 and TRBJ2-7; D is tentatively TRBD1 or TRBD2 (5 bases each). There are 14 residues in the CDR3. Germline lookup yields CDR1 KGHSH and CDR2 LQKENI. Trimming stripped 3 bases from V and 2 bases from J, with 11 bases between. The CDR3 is CASSPTGRPYEQYF. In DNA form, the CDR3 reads TGTGCCAGCTCACCCACGGGGCGCCCCTACGAGCAGTACTTC. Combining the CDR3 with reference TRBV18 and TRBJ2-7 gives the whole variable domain NAGVMQNPRHLVRRRGQEARLRCSPMKGHSHVYWYRQLPEEGLKFMVYLQKENIIDESGMPKERFSAEFPKEGPSILRIQQVVRGDSAAYFCASSPTGRPYEQYFGPGTRLTVT.

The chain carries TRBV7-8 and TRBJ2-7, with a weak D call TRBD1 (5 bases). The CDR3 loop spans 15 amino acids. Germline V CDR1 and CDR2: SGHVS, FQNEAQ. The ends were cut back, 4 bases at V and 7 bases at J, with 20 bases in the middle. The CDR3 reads CASSWGHGRAREQYF. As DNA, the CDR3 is TGTGCCAGCAGCTGGGGCCATGGCAGGGCGAGGGAGCAGTACTTC.

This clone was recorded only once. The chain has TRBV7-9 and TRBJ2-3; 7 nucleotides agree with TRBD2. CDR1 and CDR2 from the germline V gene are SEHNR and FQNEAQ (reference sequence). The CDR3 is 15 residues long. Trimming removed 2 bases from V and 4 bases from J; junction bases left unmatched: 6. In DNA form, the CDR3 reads TGTGCCAGCAGCTTATCAGGCCTAGCGGCAGATACGCAGTATTTT. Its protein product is CASSLSGLAADTQYF.

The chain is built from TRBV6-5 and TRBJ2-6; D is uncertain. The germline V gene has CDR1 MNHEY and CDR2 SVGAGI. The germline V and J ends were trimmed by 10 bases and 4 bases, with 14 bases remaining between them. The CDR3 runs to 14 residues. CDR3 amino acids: CATRTRKGANVLTF. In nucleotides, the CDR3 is TGTGCCACCCGGACCAGGAAAGGGGCCAACGTCCTGACTTTC.